This T cell receptor (beta chain) comes out of a study of Ad26.COV2.S vaccination and SARS-CoV-2 variants. Looking at the study overall: Donor was in the COV1001 Ad26.COV2.S trial arm. Intramuscular Ad26.COV2.S at 5x10^10 or 1x10^11 viral particles. Overall study findings and caveats: Total responses of T cells may have been underestimated by the analyses of TCR breadth and depth. Breadth of non-spike TCRs did not differ between vaccinees and placebo recipients.

This clone showed up just once. Its specificity is unknown. Per the germline V gene, CDR1 is GTSNPN and CDR2 is SVGIG (reference sequence). The CDR3 has 15 residues. V lost 0 bases and J lost 3; bases outside the gene matches: 5. The data were produced by immunoSEQ multiplex PCR, yet TCRdb's version contains in-frame clones alone and is incomplete. The sample holds fewer than 400,000 clones, 70% to 90% seen once. Documented treatment: over 15 received Ad26.COV2.S at low or high dose, single or two shots; 5 received placebo; per-sample allocation not given. Collection of the samples took place on day 63 after the first injection of vaccine or placebo.

This chain links TRBV30 with TRBJ2-1; 7 bases line up with TRBD2. This TCR came from a person between 18 and 60 years old who received the Ad26.COV2.S COVID-19 vaccine or a placebo. The sequences come from peripheral blood, collected in a trial of Ad26.COV2.S vaccine versus placebo. The CDR3: CAWSVRSGDYNEQFF. CDR3 coding DNA: TGTGCCTGGAGTGTACGCAGCGGGGACTACAATGAGCAGTTCTTC. Filled out from reference TRBV30 and TRBJ2-1, the complete variable domain reads SQTIHQWPATLVQPVGSPLSLECTVEGTSNPNLYWYRQAAGRGLQLLFYSVGIGQISSEVPQNLSASRPQDRQFILSSKKLLLSDSGFYLCAWSVRSGDYNEQFFGPGTRLTVL.